This passage covers 24 T cell receptor beta chains from one sample sequenced in a study of T-cell reconstitution after alpha-beta-depleted transplantation in children. Unique molecular identifiers featured in how the TCRbeta library was prepared. TCRdb processed the PCR reads anew with MiXCR; each CDR3 protein has one entry. This table has roughly 610,000 distinct CDR3 sequences, roughly a tenth appearing once. The sample here was PBMCs from the stem cell graft donor, taken from the stem cell graft. All receptors come from a human donor who donated a stem cell graft to a child with acute myeloid leukemia.

This clonotype was recorded a few times. V gene TRBV11-2 combines with J gene TRBJ2-1, with D hard to call. V was pared by 5 bases and J by 8 bases, with 16 bases between. The CDR3 consists of 14 residues. Germline V gives CDR1 SGHAT, CDR2 FQNNGV. This CDR3 reads CASSPPSRVDEQFF. CDR3 DNA: TGTGCCAGCAGCCCCCCAAGTCGGGTGGATGAGCAGTTCTTC.

There are a few counts of this clonotype. The V gene is TRBV4-2, the J gene TRBJ2-1; tentatively, D is TRBD1 (6 bases). V was shortened by 3 bases and J by 10 bases, with 10 bases between the two germline ends. The CDR3 spans 12 residues. The V gene's germline CDR1 is LGHNA and CDR2 YNFKEQ. The CDR3 sequence is CASSQLGGEQFF. Here the CDR3 DNA reads TGTGCCAGCAGCCAGTTAGGGGGAGAGCAGTTCTTC.

The V call is TRBV9, the J call TRBJ2-2, with D uncertain. This CDR3 is built from 15 residues. V was pared by 4 bases and J by 5 bases, with 15 bases between. Germline loops: CDR1 SGDLS, CDR2 YYNGEE. CDR3 DNA: TGTGCCAGCAGCCTTCGGCTGTTCGGGACCGGGGAGCTGTTTTTT. Translated, it gives CASSLRLFGTGELFF.

The chain links TRBV20-1 to TRBJ2-1, with D possibly matching TRBD2 (6 bases). The CDR3 is made up of 15 amino acids. Trimming took off 4 bases at V and 4 bases at J, with 17 bases between the two ends. The V gene's germline CDR1 is DFQATT and CDR2 SNEGSKA (reference sequence). CDR3 DNA: TGCAGTGCTACCCCTGGAGGGAGTATTTACAATGAGCAGTTCTTC. It codes for CSATPGGSIYNEQFF.

The sample holds a few counts of this clonotype. This chain connects TRBV7-2 to TRBJ2-2; D remains unclear. This CDR3 comprises 16 residues. Deletions cut 1 base from V and 0 bases from J, with 9 bases between. Germline assignment: CDR1 SGHTA and CDR2 FQGNSA. This chain's CDR3 is CASSLGSLANTGELFF. The CDR3, as DNA: TGTGCCAGCAGCTTAGGGTCCCTAGCGAACACCGGGGAGCTGTTTTTT.

This rearrangement joins TRBV12-5 to TRBJ2-3; D call uncertain. The germline V gene has CDR1 LGHNT and CDR2 FRNRAP. Trimming cost V 2 bases and J 2 bases, with 11 bases left between them. This CDR3 has 15 residues. The CDR3 DNA sequence: TGTGCTAGTGGTTTGCAGGATCTGATCACAGATACGCAGTATTTT. It specifies CASGLQDLITDTQYF.

In this sample, this clonotype turned up many times. The chain has TRBV18 and TRBJ2-7; maybe TRBD2 (6 bases). CDR3 length: 15 residues. Germline V CDR1 and CDR2: KGHSH, LQKENI. V shed 3 bases and J shed 6 bases, with 18 bases lying between them. The CDR3 region has the DNA TGTGCCAGCTCACCGGGACTCCAAGGACTATTCGAGCAGTACTTC. The encoded protein is CASSPGLQGLFEQYF.

This clonotype was seen more than once but under ten times. The V gene is TRBV4-2, the J gene TRBJ1-3; D perhaps matches TRBD1 (5 bases). Germline loops: CDR1 LGHNA, CDR2 YNFKEQ. The CDR3 is 18 residues long. V was shortened by 1 base and J by 0 bases, with 16 bases between the two germline ends. The DNA of the CDR3 is TGTGCCAGCAGCCAAGCCCACCAGAGGGGAAGCTCTGGAAACACCATATATTTT. Translated, it gives CASSQAHQRGSSGNTIYF.

This clonotype has just a few counts. The chain has TRBV7-2 and TRBJ2-7, with D perhaps matching TRBD2 (5 bases). Trimming cost V 5 bases and J 6 bases, with 23 bases left between them. Germline V lookup: CDR1 SGHTA, CDR2 FQGNSA. CDR3 length equals 16 residues. The DNA for the CDR3 is TGTGCCAGCAGCGCACTCACACCGGGAAGATATGGCGAGCAGTACTTC. It is translated as CASSALTPGRYGEQYF.

This clonotype was detected ten times or more. The gene calls are TRBV7-2 and TRBJ2-7, with TRBD2 identical over 14 bases. The CDR3 extends over 17 amino acids. V shed 5 bases, J shed 5 bases, and the junction held 11 bases outside the gene matches. CDR1 is SGHTA and CDR2 is FQGNSA in the germline V gene. Written as DNA, the CDR3 is TGTGCCAGCAGCCTACTAGGACTAGCGGGAGGCCGAAACGAGCAGTACTTC. Amino acids: CASSLLGLAGGRNEQYF.

This clonotype was seen ten or more times. CDR3 coding DNA: TGTGCCACCAGTGCCCTAGACCGGGAGAGGAATGAGCAGTTCTTC. Translating it yields CATSALDRERNEQFF. The chain joins TRBV24-1 to TRBJ2-1; TRBD2 might be the D (6 bases). Germline CDR1 KGHDR, CDR2 SFDVKD. CDR3 length equals 15 residues. Trimming took 5 bases from V and 7 from J, leaving 17 bases between them.

This chain uses TRBV29-1 with TRBJ2-5; either TRBD1 or TRBD2 may fit D (5 bases each). V lost 4 bases to trimming and J lost 5 bases, with 8 bases between them. The CDR3 is made up of 11 amino acids. The V gene's germline CDR1 is SQVTM and CDR2 ANQGSEA. The CDR3 protein is CSVAWGETQYF. The CDR3 DNA follows: TGCAGCGTTGCGTGGGGGGAGACCCAGTACTTC.

This chain links TRBV30 with TRBJ2-1, with D possibly TRBD1 on 5 matching bases. The CDR3 is 13 residues long. The V gene's germline CDR1 is GTSNPN and CDR2 SVGIG (reference sequence). V was clipped by 6 bases and J by 0 bases, with 9 bases between them. CDR3 protein: CACEGDSYNEQFF. CDR3 in DNA: TGTGCCTGTGAAGGGGACTCCTACAATGAGCAGTTCTTC. Full variable domain (missing parts from reference TRBV30 and TRBJ2-1): SQTIHQWPATLVQPVGSPLSLECTVEGTSNPNLYWYRQAAGRGLQLLFYSVGIGQISSEVPQNLSASRPQDRQFILSSKKLLLSDSGFYLCACEGDSYNEQFFGPGTRLTVL.

The chain has TRBV20-1 and TRBJ1-5; D may be TRBD1 (5 bases). There are 16 residues in the CDR3. CDR1 is DFQATT and CDR2 is SNEGSKA in the germline V gene (reference sequence). V was pared by 6 bases and J by 2 bases, with 20 bases between. CDR3 protein: CSATGLGTIGNQPQHF. The CDR3 DNA reads as TGCAGTGCGACCGGACTGGGGACGATAGGCAATCAGCCCCAGCATTTT.

Ten or more counts support this clonotype. The chain is built from TRBV12-3 or TRBV12-4 and TRBJ2-1; D possibly corresponds to TRBD1 (6 bases). This CDR3 is built from 14 residues. The V and J ends lost 8 bases and 3 bases respectively, with 14 bases between them. CDR3 DNA sequence: TGTGCCAGCTTACGCCGGGACAACTACAATGAGCAGTTCTTC. Amino acid sequence: CASLRRDNYNEQFF.

J is TRBJ1-1 and V is TRBV29-1, with D maybe TRBD1 (5 bases). Germline values: CDR1 SQVTM, CDR2 ANQGSEA. The length of the CDR3 is 14 residues. V lost 1 base to trimming and J lost 8 bases, with 17 bases between them. As DNA, the CDR3 is TGCAGCGTTGAAGGTTCGGCGGGGGAGGCCGAAGCTTTCTTT. Protein sequence: CSVEGSAGEAEAFF.

This clonotype was observed a handful of times. The chain is built from TRBV6-1 and TRBJ2-7, with TRBD2 matching over 13 bases. The junction had 10 bases not matched to a gene; V was cut back by 7 bases and J by 4 bases. The CDR3 is 16 amino acids. Germline CDR1 is MNHNS and CDR2 is SASEGT. CDR3: CASKEPGLAGSYEQYF. The CDR3 DNA reads as TGTGCCAGCAAAGAACCGGGACTAGCGGGATCGTACGAGCAGTACTTC.

The chain uses TRBV6-2 or TRBV6-3 and TRBJ1-1; no clear D. This CDR3 contains 19 residues. Trimming took off 6 bases at V and 0 bases at J, with 26 bases between the two ends. Germline lookup yields CDR1 MNHEY and CDR2 SVGEGT. The CDR3 DNA reads as TGTGCCAGCAGCCTTTTCCCCCTAGCCCCCGGAACCGTGAACACTGAAGCTTTCTTT. Its protein product is CASSLFPLAPGTVNTEAFF.

The genes are TRBV12-3 or TRBV12-4 and TRBJ2-1, with a weak D call TRBD2 (6 bases). V gave up 5 bases and J gave up 4 bases, with 18 bases separating them. This CDR3 has 16 residues. The CDR3 spells CASSPPRSGPYNEQFF. CDR3 coding DNA: TGTGCCAGCAGTCCCCCGCGTAGCGGCCCATACAATGAGCAGTTCTTC.

This clonotype was counted only a few times. For the CDR3, the DNA is TGTGCCAGCAGCAACACAGGGTTGAGCACTGAAGCTTTCTTT. Protein: CASSNTGLSTEAFF. The chain recombines TRBV7-9 with TRBJ1-1; weak D call: TRBD1 (6 bases). The ends were cut back, 5 bases at V and 4 bases at J, with 14 bases in the middle. The CDR3 runs to 14 residues. Looked up from germline, CDR1 is SEHNR and CDR2 is FQNEAQ (reference sequence). Filled out from reference TRBV7-9 and TRBJ1-1, the complete variable domain reads DTGVSQNPRHKITKRGQNVTFRCDPISEHNRLYWYRQTLGQGPEFLTYFQNEAQLEKSRLLSDRFSAERPKGSFSTLEIQRTEQGDSAMYLCASSNTGLSTEAFFGQGTRLTVV.

Many counts were recorded for this clonotype. The genes are TRBV7-2 and TRBJ2-3; TRBD2 aligns across 11 bases. In germline, CDR1 is SGHTA, CDR2 FQGNSA. Trimming cost V 7 bases and J 4 bases; bases outside gene matches: 10. The CDR3 consists of 16 residues. The CDR3 DNA sequence: TGTGCCAGCACCAAGACGCTAGCGGGAGGCCCAGATACGCAGTATTTT. Encoded protein: CASTKTLAGGPDTQYF. Using reference TRBV7-2 and TRBJ2-3 for the parts outside the CDR3, the full variable domain is GAGVSQSPSNKVTEKGKDVELRCDPISGHTALYWYRQSLGQGLEFLIYFQGNSAPDKSGLPSDRFSAERTGGSVSTLTIQRTQQEDSAVYLCASTKTLAGGPDTQYFGPGTRLTVL.

This clonotype was seen at least ten times. The rearrangement joins TRBV7-2 to TRBJ2-7; D is possibly TRBD2 (6 bases). Germline V lookup: CDR1 SGHTA, CDR2 FQGNSA. Trimming took 2 bases from V and 6 from J, leaving 11 bases between them. CDR3 size: 13 residues. The CDR3 nucleotides are TGTGCCAGCAGCTTAAGCCGGCGGGGCGAGCAGTACTTC. It encodes CASSLSRRGEQYF.

This clonotype was recorded a few times. A much larger clone sits a single nucleotide away, making a read error possible. The V call is TRBV15, the J call TRBJ2-3, with D unclear. Germline V gene sequence: CDR1 LNHNV, CDR2 YYDKDF (reference sequence). This CDR3 has 11 amino acids. Deletions cut 3 bases from V and 5 bases from J, with 3 bases between. Here the CDR3 reads CATSRQDTQYF. The CDR3 DNA is TGTGCCACCAGCAGGCAAGATACGCAGTATTTT.

The V and J genes are TRBV6-2 or TRBV6-3 and TRBJ2-4, with no clear D. CDR1 MNHEY and CDR2 SVGEGT come from the germline V gene. Trimming left V 6 bases short and J 0 bases short, with 18 bases between. This CDR3 region has 17 residues. The CDR3 region has the DNA TGTGCCAGCAGGTCGGACCGTGAATATCTAGCCAAAAACATTCAGTACTTC. Translated: CASRSDREYLAKNIQYF.